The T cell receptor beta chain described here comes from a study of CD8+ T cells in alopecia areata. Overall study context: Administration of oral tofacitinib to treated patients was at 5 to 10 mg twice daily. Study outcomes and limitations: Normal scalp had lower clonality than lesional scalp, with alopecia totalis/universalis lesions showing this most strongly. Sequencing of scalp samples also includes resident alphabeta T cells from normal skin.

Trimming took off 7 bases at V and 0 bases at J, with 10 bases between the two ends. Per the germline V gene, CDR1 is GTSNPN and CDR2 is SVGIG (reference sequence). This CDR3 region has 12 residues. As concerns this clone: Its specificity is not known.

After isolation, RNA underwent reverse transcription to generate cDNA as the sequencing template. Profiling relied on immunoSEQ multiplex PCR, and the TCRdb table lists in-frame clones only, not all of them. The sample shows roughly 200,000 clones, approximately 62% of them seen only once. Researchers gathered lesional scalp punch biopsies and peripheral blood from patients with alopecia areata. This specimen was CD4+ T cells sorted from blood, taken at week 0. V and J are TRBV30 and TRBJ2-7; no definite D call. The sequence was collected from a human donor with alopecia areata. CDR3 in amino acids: CAFRVNSYEQYF. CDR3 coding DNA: TGTGCCTTCCGGGTAAACTCCTACGAGCAGTACTTC.